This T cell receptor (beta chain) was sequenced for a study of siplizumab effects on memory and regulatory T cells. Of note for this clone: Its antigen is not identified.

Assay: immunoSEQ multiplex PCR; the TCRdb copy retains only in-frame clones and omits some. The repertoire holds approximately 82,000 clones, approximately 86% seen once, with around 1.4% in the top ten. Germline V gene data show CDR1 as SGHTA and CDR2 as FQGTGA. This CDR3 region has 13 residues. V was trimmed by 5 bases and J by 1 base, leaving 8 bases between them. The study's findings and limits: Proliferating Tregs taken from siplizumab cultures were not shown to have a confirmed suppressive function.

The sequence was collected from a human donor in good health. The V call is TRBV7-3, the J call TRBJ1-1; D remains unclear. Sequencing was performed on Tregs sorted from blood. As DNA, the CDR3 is TGTGCCAGCAGCCCCAGAACGAACACTGAAGCTTTCTTT. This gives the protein CASSPRTNTEAFF.